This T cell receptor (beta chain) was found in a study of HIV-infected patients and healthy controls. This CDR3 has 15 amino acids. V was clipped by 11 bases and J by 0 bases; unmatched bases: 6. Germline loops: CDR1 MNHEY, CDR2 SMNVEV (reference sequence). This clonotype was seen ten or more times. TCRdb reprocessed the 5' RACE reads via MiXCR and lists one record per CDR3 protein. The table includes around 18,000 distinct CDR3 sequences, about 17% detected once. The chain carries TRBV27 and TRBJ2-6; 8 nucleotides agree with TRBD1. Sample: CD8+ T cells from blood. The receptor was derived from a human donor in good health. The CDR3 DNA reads TGTGCCGCCGGGACAGGTCTCTCTGGGGCCAACGTCCTGACTTTC. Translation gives CAAGTGLSGANVLTF.